Listed here is a single TCR beta chain. Uncontrolled infection, other autoimmune disease, pregnancy and lactation each barred patients from inclusion. The data derive from a study of T cells in Graves' hyperthyroidism and ophthalmopathy. Template material for amplifying TCR beta CDR3 regions consisted of RNA transcripts. Initially, a first-round RT-PCR of the TCR CDR3 employed the HTBI primer set. In TCRdb, the multiplex PCR reads were re-called with MiXCR into one record per CDR3 protein. The data contain roughly 510,000 distinct CDR3 sequences, 40% to 50% of them singletons. The CDR3 runs 11 residues. Trimming removed 7 bases at V and 7 bases at J, with 14 bases between. Germline CDR1 reads SQVTM; CDR2 reads ANQGSEA.

This rearrangement joins TRBV29-1 to TRBJ2-7; D is uncertain. The sample taken for sequencing was peripheral blood or thyroid tissue (not recorded which). The source of this sequence is an adult woman with Graves' disease, either hyperthyroidism or ophthalmopathy (not recorded which). CDR3 in DNA: TGCAGCGCCCTAGTCTACAATGAGCAGTACTTC. Residues: CSALVYNEQYF.